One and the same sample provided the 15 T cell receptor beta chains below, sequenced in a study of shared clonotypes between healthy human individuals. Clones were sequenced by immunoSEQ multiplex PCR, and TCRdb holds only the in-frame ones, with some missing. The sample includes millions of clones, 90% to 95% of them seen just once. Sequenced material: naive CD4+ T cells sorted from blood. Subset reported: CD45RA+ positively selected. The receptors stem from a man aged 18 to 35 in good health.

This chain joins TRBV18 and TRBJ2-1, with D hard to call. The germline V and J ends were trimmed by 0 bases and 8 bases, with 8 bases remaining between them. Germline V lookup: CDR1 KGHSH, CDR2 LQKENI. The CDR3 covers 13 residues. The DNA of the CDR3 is TGTGCCAGCTCACCACCGATGGCGGATGAGCAGTTCTTC. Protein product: CASSPPMADEQFF.

The CDR3, as DNA: TGTGCCAGTAGTATAGATCGCCAAGTCAGGAATTCACCCCTCCACTTT. This translates into CASSIDRQVRNSPLHF. The V gene is TRBV19, the J gene TRBJ1-6; D gene unclear. This CDR3 is built from 16 residues. V was cut by 0 bases and J by 7 bases, with 13 bases left in between. The germline gives CDR1 LNHDA, CDR2 SQIVND (reference sequence). The full variable domain, with the rest looked up from reference TRBV19 and TRBJ1-6, is DGGITQSPKYLFRKEGQNVTLSCEQNLNHDAMYWYRQDPGQGLRLIYYSQIVNDFQKGDIAEGYSVSREKKESFPLTVTSAQKNPTAFYLCASSIDRQVRNSPLHFGNGTRLTVT.

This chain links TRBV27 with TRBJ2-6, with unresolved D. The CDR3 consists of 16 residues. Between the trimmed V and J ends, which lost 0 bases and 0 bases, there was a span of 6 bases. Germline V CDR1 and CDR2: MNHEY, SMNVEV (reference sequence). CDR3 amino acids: CASSLSAASGANVLTF. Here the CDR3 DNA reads TGTGCCAGCAGTTTATCGGCGGCCTCTGGGGCCAACGTCCTGACTTTC. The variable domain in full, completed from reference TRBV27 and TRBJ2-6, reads EAQVTQNPRYLITVTGKKLTVTCSQNMNHEYMSWYRQDPGLGLRQIYYSMNVEVTDKGDVPEGYKVSRKEKRNFPLILESPSPNQTSLYFCASSLSAASGANVLTFGAGSRLTVL.

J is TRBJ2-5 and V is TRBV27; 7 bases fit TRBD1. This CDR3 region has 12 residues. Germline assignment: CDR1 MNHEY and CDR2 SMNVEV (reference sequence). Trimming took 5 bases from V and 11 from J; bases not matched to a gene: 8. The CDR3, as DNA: TGTGCCAGCAGTCCAAGGGGGCGTGAGCAGTACTTC. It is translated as CASSPRGREQYF.

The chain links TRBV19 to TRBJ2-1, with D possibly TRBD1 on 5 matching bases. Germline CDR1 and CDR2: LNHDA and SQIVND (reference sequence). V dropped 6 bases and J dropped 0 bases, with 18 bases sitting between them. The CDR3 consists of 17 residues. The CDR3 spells CASRSTVGLSSYNEQFF. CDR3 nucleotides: TGTGCCAGTAGGTCGACAGTAGGCCTTAGCTCCTACAATGAGCAGTTCTTC. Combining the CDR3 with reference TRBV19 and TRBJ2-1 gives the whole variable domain DGGITQSPKYLFRKEGQNVTLSCEQNLNHDAMYWYRQDPGQGLRLIYYSQIVNDFQKGDIAEGYSVSREKKESFPLTVTSAQKNPTAFYLCASRSTVGLSSYNEQFFGPGTRLTVL.

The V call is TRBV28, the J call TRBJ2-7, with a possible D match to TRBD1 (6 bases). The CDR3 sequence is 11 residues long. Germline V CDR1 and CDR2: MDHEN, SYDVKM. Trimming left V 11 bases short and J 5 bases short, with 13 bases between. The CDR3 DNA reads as TGTGCCGTCAGGGGAAACCACGAGCAGTACTTC. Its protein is CAVRGNHEQYF.

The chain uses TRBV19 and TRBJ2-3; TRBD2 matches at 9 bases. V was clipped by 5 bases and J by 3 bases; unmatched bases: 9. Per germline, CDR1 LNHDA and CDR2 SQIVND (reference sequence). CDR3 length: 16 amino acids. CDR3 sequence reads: CASSLLSSGNTDTQYF. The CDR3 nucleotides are TGTGCCAGTAGTTTACTATCTAGCGGGAATACAGATACGCAGTATTTT.

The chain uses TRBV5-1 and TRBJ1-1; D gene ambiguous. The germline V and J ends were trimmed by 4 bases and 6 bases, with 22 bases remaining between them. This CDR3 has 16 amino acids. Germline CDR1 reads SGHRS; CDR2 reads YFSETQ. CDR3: CASSAGSGVRRSEAFF. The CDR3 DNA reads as TGCGCCAGCAGCGCGGGGAGTGGGGTGCGGAGATCTGAAGCTTTCTTT.

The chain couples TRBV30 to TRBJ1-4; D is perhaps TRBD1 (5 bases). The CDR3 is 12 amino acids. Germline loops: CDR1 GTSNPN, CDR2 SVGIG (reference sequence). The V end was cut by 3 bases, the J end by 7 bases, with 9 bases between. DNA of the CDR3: TGTGCCTGGAGCAAGGGGTTTGAAAAACTGTTTTTT. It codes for CAWSKGFEKLFF.

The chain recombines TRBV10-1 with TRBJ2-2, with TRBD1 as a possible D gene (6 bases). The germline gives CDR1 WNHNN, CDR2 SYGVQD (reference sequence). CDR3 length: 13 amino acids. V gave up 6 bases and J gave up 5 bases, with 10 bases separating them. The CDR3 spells CASRPQGTGELFF. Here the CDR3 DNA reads TGCGCCAGCAGGCCTCAGGGGACCGGGGAGCTGTTTTTT.

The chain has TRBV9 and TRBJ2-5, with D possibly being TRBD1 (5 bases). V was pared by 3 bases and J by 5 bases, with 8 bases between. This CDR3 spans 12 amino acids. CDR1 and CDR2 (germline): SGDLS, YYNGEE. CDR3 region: CASSARDETQYF. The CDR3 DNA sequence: TGTGCCAGCAGCGCCAGGGATGAGACCCAGTACTTC.

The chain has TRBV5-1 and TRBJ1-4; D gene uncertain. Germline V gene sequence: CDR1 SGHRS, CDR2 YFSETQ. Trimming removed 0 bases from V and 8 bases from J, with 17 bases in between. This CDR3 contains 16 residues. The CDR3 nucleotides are TGCGCCAGCAGCTTGGGTCCCACATCGAGTGGGGAAAAACTGTTTTTT. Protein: CASSLGPTSSGEKLFF.

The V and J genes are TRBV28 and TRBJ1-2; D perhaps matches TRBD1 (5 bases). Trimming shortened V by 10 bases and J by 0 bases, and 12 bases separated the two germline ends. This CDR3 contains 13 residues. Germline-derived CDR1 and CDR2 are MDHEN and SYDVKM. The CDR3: CAMGGGANYGYTF. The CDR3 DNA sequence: TGTGCCATGGGTGGGGGAGCTAACTATGGCTACACCTTC.

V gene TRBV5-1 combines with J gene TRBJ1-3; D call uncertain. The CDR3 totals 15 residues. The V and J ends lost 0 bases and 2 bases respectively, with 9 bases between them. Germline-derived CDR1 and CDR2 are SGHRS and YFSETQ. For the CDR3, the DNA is TGCGCCAGCAGCTTGGCGGCAGTCACTGGAAACACCATATATTTT. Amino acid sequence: CASSLAAVTGNTIYF.

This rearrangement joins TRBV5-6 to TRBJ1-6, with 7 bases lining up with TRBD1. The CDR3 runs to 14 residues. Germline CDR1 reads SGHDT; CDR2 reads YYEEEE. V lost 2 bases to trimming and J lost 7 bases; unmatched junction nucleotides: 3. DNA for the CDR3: TGTGCCAGCAGCTTCCGGGACAGAAATTCACCCCTCCACTTT. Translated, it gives CASSFRDRNSPLHF.